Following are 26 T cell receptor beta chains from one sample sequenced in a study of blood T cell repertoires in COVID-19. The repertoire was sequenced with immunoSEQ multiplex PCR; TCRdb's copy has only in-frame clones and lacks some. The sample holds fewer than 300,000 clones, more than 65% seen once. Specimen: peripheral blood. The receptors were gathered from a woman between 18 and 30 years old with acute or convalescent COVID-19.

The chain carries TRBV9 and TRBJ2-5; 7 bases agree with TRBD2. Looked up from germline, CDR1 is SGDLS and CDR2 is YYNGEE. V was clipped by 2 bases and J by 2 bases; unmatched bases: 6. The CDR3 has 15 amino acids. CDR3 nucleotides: TGTGCCAGCAGCGTTCGGGACTACCCACAAGAGACCCAGTACTTC. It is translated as CASSVRDYPQETQYF.

CDR3 region: CASSLRRLPNEKLFF. CDR3 sequence (DNA): TGTGCCAGCAGCTTACGGAGGCTACCTAATGAAAAACTGTTTTTT. J is TRBJ1-4 and V is TRBV7-2; D is unclear. V was shortened by 2 bases and J by 3 bases, with 10 bases between the two germline ends. There are 15 residues in the CDR3. Germline V gene lookup returns CDR1 SGHTA and CDR2 FQGNSA.

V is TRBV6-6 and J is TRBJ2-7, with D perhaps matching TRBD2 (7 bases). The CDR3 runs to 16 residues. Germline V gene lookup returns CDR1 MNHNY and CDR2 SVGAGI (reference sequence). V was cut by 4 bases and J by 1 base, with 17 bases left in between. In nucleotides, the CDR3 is TGTGCCAGCAGTTGGGGGGGCGGGAGTAGGTCCTACGAGCAGTACTTC. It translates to CASSWGGGSRSYEQYF.

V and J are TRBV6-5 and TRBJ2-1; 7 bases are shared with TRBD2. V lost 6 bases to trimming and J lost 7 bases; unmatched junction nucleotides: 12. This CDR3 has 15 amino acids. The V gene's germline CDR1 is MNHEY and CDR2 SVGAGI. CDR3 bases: TGTGCCAGCAGCCCATTGGGGGGGAGAATGAATGAGCAGTTCTTC. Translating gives CASSPLGGRMNEQFF.

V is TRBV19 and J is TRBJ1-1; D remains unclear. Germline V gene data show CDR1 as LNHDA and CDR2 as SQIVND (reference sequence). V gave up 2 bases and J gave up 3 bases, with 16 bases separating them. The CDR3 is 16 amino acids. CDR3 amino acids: CASSIIEGREDTEAFF. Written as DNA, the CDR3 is TGTGCCAGTAGTATAATTGAGGGCCGGGAGGACACTGAAGCTTTCTTT.

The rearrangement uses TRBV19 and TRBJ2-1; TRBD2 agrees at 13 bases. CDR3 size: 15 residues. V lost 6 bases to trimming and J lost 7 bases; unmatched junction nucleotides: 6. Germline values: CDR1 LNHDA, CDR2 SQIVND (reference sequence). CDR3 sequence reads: CASSGLAGASNEQFF. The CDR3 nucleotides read TGTGCCAGTAGCGGACTAGCGGGGGCCTCGAATGAGCAGTTCTTC. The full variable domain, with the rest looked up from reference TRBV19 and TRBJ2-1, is DGGITQSPKYLFRKEGQNVTLSCEQNLNHDAMYWYRQDPGQGLRLIYYSQIVNDFQKGDIAEGYSVSREKKESFPLTVTSAQKNPTAFYLCASSGLAGASNEQFFGPGTRLTVL.

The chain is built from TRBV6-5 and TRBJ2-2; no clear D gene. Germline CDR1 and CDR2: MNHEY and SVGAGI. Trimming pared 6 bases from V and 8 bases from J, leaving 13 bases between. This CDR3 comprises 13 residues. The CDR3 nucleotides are TGTGCCAGCAGACAACCGAACCGAGGGGAGCTGTTTTTT. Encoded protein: CASRQPNRGELFF.

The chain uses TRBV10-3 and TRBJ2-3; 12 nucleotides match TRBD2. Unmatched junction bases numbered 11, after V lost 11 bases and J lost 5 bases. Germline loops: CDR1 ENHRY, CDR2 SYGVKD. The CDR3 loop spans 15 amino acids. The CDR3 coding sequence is TGTGCCGCCTCCCCTAGCGGGAGGGCCGAAGATACGCAGTATTTT. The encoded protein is CAASPSGRAEDTQYF.

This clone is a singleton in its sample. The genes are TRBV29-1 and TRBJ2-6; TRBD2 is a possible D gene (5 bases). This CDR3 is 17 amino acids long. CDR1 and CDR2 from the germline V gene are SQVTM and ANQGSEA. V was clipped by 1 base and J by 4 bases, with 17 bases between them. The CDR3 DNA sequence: TGCAGCGTTGAAGGGCAGTCGCCGGGGAGCGGGGCCAACGTCCTGACTTTC. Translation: CSVEGQSPGSGANVLTF. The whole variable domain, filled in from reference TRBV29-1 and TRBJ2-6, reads SAVISQKPSRDICQRGTSLTIQCQVDSQVTMMFWYRQQPGQSLTLIATANQGSEATYESGFVIDKFPISRPNLTFSTLTVSNMSPEDSSIYLCSVEGQSPGSGANVLTFGAGSRLTVL.

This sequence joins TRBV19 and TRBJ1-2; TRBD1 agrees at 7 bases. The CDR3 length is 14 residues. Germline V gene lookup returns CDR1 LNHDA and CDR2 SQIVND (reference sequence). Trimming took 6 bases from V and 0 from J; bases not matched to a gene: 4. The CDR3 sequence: CASRRTGTNYGYTF. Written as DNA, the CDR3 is TGTGCCAGTAGGAGGACAGGCACTAACTATGGCTACACCTTC.

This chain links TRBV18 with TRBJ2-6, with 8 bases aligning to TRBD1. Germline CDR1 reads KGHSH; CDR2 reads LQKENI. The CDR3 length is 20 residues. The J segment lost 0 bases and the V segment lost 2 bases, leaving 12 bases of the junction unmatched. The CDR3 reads CASSPRQGAIFVSGANVLTF. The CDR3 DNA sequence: TGTGCCAGCTCACCAAGGCAGGGGGCTATATTCGTCTCTGGGGCCAACGTCCTGACTTTC.

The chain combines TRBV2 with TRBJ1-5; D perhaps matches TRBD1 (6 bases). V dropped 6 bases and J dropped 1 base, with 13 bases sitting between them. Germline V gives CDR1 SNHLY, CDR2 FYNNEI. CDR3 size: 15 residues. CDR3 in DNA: TGTGCCAGCAGCGCGACAGGTCTAAGCAATCAGCCCCAGCATTTT. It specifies CASSATGLSNQPQHF. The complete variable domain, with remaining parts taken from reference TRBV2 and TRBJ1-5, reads EPEVTQTPSHQVTQMGQEVILRCVPISNHLYFYWYRQILGQKVEFLVSFYNNEISEKSEIFDDQFSVERPDGSNFTLKIRSTKLEDSAMYFCASSATGLSNQPQHFGDGTRLSIL.

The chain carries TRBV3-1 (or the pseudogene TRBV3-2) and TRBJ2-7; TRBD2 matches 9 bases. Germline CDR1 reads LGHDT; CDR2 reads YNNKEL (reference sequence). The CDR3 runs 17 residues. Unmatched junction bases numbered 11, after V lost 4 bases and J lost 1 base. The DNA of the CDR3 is TGTGCCAGCAGCCTAGGGGGAGCGGGAGGTAAATCCTACGAGCAGTACTTC. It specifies CASSLGGAGGKSYEQYF.

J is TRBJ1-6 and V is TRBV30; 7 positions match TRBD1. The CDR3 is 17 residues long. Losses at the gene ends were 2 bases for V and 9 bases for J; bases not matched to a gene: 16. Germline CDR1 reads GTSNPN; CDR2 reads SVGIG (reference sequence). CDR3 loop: CAWSSTLLGQPGSPLHF. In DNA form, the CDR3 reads TGTGCCTGGAGTTCCACCCTACTGGGACAGCCTGGTTCACCCCTCCACTTT. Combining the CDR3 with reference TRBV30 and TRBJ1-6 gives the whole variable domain SQTIHQWPATLVQPVGSPLSLECTVEGTSNPNLYWYRQAAGRGLQLLFYSVGIGQISSEVPQNLSASRPQDRQFILSSKKLLLSDSGFYLCAWSSTLLGQPGSPLHFGNGTRLTVT.

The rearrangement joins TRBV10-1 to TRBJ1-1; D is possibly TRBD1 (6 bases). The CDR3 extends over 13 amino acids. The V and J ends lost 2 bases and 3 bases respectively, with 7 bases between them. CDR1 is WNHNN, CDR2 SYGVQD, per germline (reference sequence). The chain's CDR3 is CASSEHRDTEAFF. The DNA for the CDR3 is TGCGCCAGCAGTGAGCACAGGGACACTGAAGCTTTCTTT.

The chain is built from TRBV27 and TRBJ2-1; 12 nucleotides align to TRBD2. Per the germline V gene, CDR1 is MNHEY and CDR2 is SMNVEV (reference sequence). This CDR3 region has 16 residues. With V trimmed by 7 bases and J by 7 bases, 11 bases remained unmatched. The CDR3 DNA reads TGTGCCAGCACTTCCCGACTAGCGGGAGAGGGGAATGAGCAGTTCTTC. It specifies CASTSRLAGEGNEQFF.

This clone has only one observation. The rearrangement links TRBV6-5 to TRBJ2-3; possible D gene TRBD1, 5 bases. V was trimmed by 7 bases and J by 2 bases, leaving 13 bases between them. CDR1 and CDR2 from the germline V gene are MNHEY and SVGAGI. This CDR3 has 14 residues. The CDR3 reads CASTLGGHTDTQYF. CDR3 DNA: TGTGCCAGCACCCTGGGCGGACACACAGATACGCAGTATTTT.

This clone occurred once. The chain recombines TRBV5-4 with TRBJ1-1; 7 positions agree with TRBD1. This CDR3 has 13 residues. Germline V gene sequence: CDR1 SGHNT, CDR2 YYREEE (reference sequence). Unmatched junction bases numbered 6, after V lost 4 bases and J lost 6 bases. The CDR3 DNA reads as TGTGCCAGCAGCCCCACAGGGGAAGCTGAAGCTTTCTTT. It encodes CASSPTGEAEAFF.

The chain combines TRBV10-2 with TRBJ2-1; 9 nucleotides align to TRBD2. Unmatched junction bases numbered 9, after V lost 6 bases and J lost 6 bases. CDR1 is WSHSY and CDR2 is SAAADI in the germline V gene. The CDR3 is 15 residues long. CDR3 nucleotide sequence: TGCGCCAGCAGCGATAGCGGGAGCAGACGCAATGAGCAGTTCTTC. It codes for CASSDSGSRRNEQFF.

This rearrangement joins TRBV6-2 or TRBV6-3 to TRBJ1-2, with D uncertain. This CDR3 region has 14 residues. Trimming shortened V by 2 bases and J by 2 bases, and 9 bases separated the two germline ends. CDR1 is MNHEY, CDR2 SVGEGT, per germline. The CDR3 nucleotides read TGTGCCAGCAGTTACGGAGGGCTCAACTATGGCTACACCTTC. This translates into CASSYGGLNYGYTF.

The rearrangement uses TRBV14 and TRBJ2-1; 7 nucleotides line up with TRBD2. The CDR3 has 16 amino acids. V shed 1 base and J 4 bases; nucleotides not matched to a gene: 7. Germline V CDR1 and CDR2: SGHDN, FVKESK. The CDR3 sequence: CASSQVSSGLYNEQFF. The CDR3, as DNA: TGTGCCAGCAGCCAAGTTTCTAGCGGCCTTTACAATGAGCAGTTCTTC. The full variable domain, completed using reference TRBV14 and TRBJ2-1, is EAGVTQFPSHSVIEKGQTVTLRCDPISGHDNLYWYRRVMGKEIKFLLHFVKESKQDESGMPNNRFLAERTGGTYSTLKVQPAELEDSGVYFCASSQVSSGLYNEQFFGPGTRLTVL.

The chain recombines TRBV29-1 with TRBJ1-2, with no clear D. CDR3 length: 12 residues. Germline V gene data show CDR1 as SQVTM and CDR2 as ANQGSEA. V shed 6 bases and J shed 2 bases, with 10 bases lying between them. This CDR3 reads CSVRLSNYGYTF. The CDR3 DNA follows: TGCAGCGTCCGACTGAGCAACTATGGCTACACCTTC.

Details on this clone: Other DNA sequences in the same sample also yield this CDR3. The CDR3 DNA reads TGTGCCAGTAGCGGGGGACTAGCGGGAGTTTACAATGAGCAGTTCTTC. Protein: CASSGGLAGVYNEQFF. The chain couples TRBV19 to TRBJ2-1; 14 bases align to TRBD2. V dropped 6 bases and J dropped 4; count of bases not matched to a gene: 5. Germline CDR1 and CDR2: LNHDA and SQIVND (reference sequence). The CDR3 is 16 amino acids.

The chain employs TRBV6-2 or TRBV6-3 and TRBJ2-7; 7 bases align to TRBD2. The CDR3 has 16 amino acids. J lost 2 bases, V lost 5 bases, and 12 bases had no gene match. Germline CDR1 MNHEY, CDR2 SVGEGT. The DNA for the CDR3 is TGTGCCAGCAGTCACCTTGCGGGGGACCTAACCTACGAGCAGTACTTC. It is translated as CASSHLAGDLTYEQYF.

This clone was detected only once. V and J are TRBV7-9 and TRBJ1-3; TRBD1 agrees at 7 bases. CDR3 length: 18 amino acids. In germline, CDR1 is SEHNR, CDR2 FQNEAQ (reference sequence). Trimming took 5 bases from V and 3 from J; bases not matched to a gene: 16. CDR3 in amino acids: CASSQGKPGQTVGNTIYF. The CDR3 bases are TGTGCCAGCAGCCAAGGAAAACCGGGACAGACAGTTGGAAACACCATATATTTT.

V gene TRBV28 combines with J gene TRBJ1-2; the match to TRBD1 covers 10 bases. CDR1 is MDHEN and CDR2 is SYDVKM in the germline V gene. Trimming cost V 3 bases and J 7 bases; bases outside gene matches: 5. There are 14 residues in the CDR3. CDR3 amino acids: CASSFPGDRGGYTF. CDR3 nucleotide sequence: TGTGCCAGCAGTTTCCCTGGGGACAGGGGTGGCTACACCTTC.